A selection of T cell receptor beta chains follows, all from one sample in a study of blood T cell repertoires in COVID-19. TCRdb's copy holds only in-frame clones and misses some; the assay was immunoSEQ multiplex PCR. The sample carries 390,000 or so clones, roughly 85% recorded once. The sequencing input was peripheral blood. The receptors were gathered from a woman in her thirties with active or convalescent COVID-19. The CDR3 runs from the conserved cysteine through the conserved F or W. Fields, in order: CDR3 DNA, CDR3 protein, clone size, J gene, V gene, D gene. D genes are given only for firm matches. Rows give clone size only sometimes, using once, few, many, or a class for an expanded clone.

cdr3_nt: TGTGCCAGCAGTACCACAGGGAACACTGAAGCTTTCTTT
cdr3_aa: CASSTTGNTEAFF
clone_size: -
j_call: TRBJ1-1
v_call: TRBV25-1
d_call: -

cdr3_nt: TGTGCCAGCAGTTTACCCGGGGGAGAACAAGCTTTCTTT
cdr3_aa: CASSLPGGEQAFF
clone_size: once
j_call: TRBJ1-1
v_call: TRBV27
d_call: -

cdr3_nt: TGCGCCAGCAGCGTGACAGGGACCTTTAGCTTCTCCTACGAGCAGTACTTC
cdr3_aa: CASSVTGTFSFSYEQYF
clone_size: -
j_call: TRBJ2-7
v_call: TRBV5-1
d_call: TRBD1

cdr3_nt: TGTGCCAGCAGTTCCAGACTAGCGGGGACCTACAATGAGCAGTTCTTC
cdr3_aa: CASSSRLAGTYNEQFF
clone_size: -
j_call: TRBJ2-1
v_call: TRBV28
d_call: TRBD2

cdr3_nt: TGTGCCAGCAGTGCTGGTACAGGGGCAGATACGCAGTATTTT
cdr3_aa: CASSAGTGADTQYF
clone_size: -
j_call: TRBJ2-3
v_call: TRBV25-1
d_call: TRBD1

cdr3_nt: TGTGCCAGCAGCCAAGATCCAGGGGGTCACACTGAAGCTTTCTTT
cdr3_aa: CASSQDPGGHTEAFF
clone_size: -
j_call: TRBJ1-1
v_call: TRBV14
d_call: TRBD1

cdr3_nt: TGTGCCAGCAGGGGAGGACTAGCGAACACAGATACGCAGTATTTT
cdr3_aa: CASRGGLANTDTQYF
clone_size: -
j_call: TRBJ2-3
v_call: TRBV6-5
d_call: TRBD2

cdr3_nt: TGCAGCGTTGTAGGGAGCGGGAACTACAATGAGCAGTTCTTC
cdr3_aa: CSVVGSGNYNEQFF
clone_size: -
j_call: TRBJ2-1
v_call: TRBV29-1
d_call: TRBD2

cdr3_nt: TGTGCCAGCAGCATAGAAGGGGCAGGGGGAAAGTATGGCTACACCTTC
cdr3_aa: CASSIEGAGGKYGYTF
clone_size: few
j_call: TRBJ1-2
v_call: TRBV5-4
d_call: TRBD1

cdr3_nt: TGCGCCAGCAGCGTGGGACTAGCGGGAGAGTCGTCGGTCGAGCAGTACTTC
cdr3_aa: CASSVGLAGESSVEQYF
clone_size: -
j_call: TRBJ2-7
v_call: TRBV5-1
d_call: TRBD2

cdr3_nt: TGTGCCAGCAGCCAAGTGGGGGGAGACTATGGCTACACCTTC
cdr3_aa: CASSQVGGDYGYTF
clone_size: -
j_call: TRBJ1-2
v_call: TRBV3-1/TRBV3-2
d_call: -

cdr3_nt: TGTGCCAGCAGTTCTACTAGCGGGAGTTTCACCGGGGAGCTGTTTTTT
cdr3_aa: CASSSTSGSFTGELFF
clone_size: -
j_call: TRBJ2-2
v_call: TRBV6-5
d_call: TRBD2

cdr3_nt: TGTGCCAGCAGACTACGCGACAGGGATACTGAAGCTTTCTTT
cdr3_aa: CASRLRDRDTEAFF
clone_size: -
j_call: TRBJ1-1
v_call: TRBV3-1/TRBV3-2
d_call: TRBD1

cdr3_nt: TGTGCCAGTAGCGGGACCGACAGGCTAGTTTCGAACACTGAAGCTTTCTTT
cdr3_aa: CASSGTDRLVSNTEAFF
clone_size: few
j_call: TRBJ1-1
v_call: TRBV19
d_call: -

cdr3_nt: TGTGCCAGCAGTGACTACAGGGATTTCAATGAGCAGTTCTTC
cdr3_aa: CASSDYRDFNEQFF
clone_size: -
j_call: TRBJ2-1
v_call: TRBV25-1
d_call: -

cdr3_nt: TGTGCCAGCAGGAGGGACAGGGACACTGAAGCTTTCTTT
cdr3_aa: CASRRDRDTEAFF
clone_size: once
j_call: TRBJ1-1
v_call: TRBV27
d_call: TRBD1

cdr3_nt: TGTGCCCAAAGAAGGGGAAGCAATCAGCCCCAGCATTTT
cdr3_aa: CAQRRGSNQPQHF
clone_size: -
j_call: TRBJ1-5
v_call: TRBV2
d_call: -

cdr3_nt: TGTGCCAGCAGTGAAGGAAGAGGCACTGAAGCTTTCTTT
cdr3_aa: CASSEGRGTEAFF
clone_size: -
j_call: TRBJ1-1
v_call: TRBV7-8
d_call: -

cdr3_nt: TGTGCCAGCAGCTGGTTCGGGACAGGGGCCTACAATGAGCAGTTCTTC
cdr3_aa: CASSWFGTGAYNEQFF
clone_size: -
j_call: TRBJ2-1
v_call: TRBV13
d_call: TRBD1

cdr3_nt: TGTGCCAGCAGTCCGGGGTTCAATGAGCAGTTCTTC
cdr3_aa: CASSPGFNEQFF
clone_size: -
j_call: TRBJ2-1
v_call: TRBV6-5
d_call: -

cdr3_nt: TGTGCCAGCAGTTACCCCGGGACAGGGAACACCGGGGAGCTGTTTTTT
cdr3_aa: CASSYPGTGNTGELFF
clone_size: -
j_call: TRBJ2-2
v_call: TRBV6-6
d_call: TRBD1

cdr3_nt: TGTGCCAGCACGCTCTCCGGGACAGGGGGCGGGGTACCCCTCCACTTT
cdr3_aa: CASTLSGTGGGVPLHF
clone_size: -
j_call: TRBJ1-6
v_call: TRBV19
d_call: TRBD1

cdr3_nt: TGTGCCATGGCGACAGGGAGCAATCAGCCCCAGCATTTT
cdr3_aa: CAMATGSNQPQHF
clone_size: -
j_call: TRBJ1-5
v_call: TRBV10-3
d_call: TRBD1

cdr3_nt: TGTGCCAGCAGTTACAGCAACGTGAATGAAAAACTGTTTTTT
cdr3_aa: CASSYSNVNEKLFF
clone_size: -
j_call: TRBJ1-4
v_call: TRBV6-5
d_call: -

cdr3_nt: TGCGCCAGCAGTCCCGGGACTAGGTCAACCAGGGGCACAGATACGCAGTATTTT
cdr3_aa: CASSPGTRSTRGTDTQYF
clone_size: -
j_call: TRBJ2-3
v_call: TRBV23-1
d_call: TRBD2

cdr3_nt: TGCGCCAGCAGCTTGGCGTCAGGGGTGCAGAGCAAGCAGTACTTC
cdr3_aa: CASSLASGVQSKQYF
clone_size: -
j_call: TRBJ2-7
v_call: TRBV5-1
d_call: -

cdr3_nt: TGTGCCAGCAGCCAGAGGGGGTCCTCCTACGAGCAGTACTTC
cdr3_aa: CASSQRGSSYEQYF
clone_size: -
j_call: TRBJ2-7
v_call: TRBV5-6
d_call: -

cdr3_nt: TGTGCCACCAGTGATTCCGGGACACATGAAGCTTTCTTT
cdr3_aa: CATSDSGTHEAFF
clone_size: -
j_call: TRBJ1-1
v_call: TRBV24-1
d_call: -

cdr3_nt: TGTGCCACCAGTGATGGGGCTAACTACCAAGAGACCCAGTACTTC
cdr3_aa: CATSDGANYQETQYF
clone_size: once
j_call: TRBJ2-5
v_call: TRBV24-1
d_call: -

cdr3_nt: TGTGCCAGCAAAACGGACAGGGGGCGGGAGACCCAGTACTTC
cdr3_aa: CASKTDRGRETQYF
clone_size: -
j_call: TRBJ2-5
v_call: TRBV2
d_call: TRBD1

cdr3_nt: TGTGCCAGCTCACCACAACGGGGGGACGGCTACACCTTC
cdr3_aa: CASSPQRGDGYTF
clone_size: -
j_call: TRBJ1-2
v_call: TRBV18
d_call: -

cdr3_nt: TGTGCCAGCAGGGGCAGTTTGAACACTGAAGCTTTCTTT
cdr3_aa: CASRGSLNTEAFF
clone_size: once
j_call: TRBJ1-1
v_call: TRBV2
d_call: -

cdr3_nt: TGTGCCAGCAGCTTGGGCAACAGGGTCGGAAATCAGCCCCAGCATTTT
cdr3_aa: CASSLGNRVGNQPQHF
clone_size: -
j_call: TRBJ1-5
v_call: TRBV5-8
d_call: -

cdr3_nt: TGCGCCAGCCGGACAGCGGAAGCTTTCTTT
cdr3_aa: CASRTAEAFF
clone_size: -
j_call: TRBJ1-1
v_call: TRBV5-1
d_call: -

cdr3_nt: TGTGCCAGCAGCTCGCCTGTCGACTACACAGATACGCAGTATTTT
cdr3_aa: CASSSPVDYTDTQYF
clone_size: -
j_call: TRBJ2-3
v_call: TRBV7-8
d_call: -

cdr3_nt: TGTGCCAGCAGTTACTCGGGACAGGGGGTCACCGGGGAGCTGTTTTTT
cdr3_aa: CASSYSGQGVTGELFF
clone_size: -
j_call: TRBJ2-2
v_call: TRBV6-5
d_call: TRBD1

cdr3_nt: TGTGCCAGCAGCTCACAGGGGGCGGGCACTGAAGCTTTCTTT
cdr3_aa: CASSSQGAGTEAFF
clone_size: -
j_call: TRBJ1-1
v_call: TRBV11-2
d_call: TRBD1

cdr3_nt: TGCGCCAGCAGCCCGCCATTAGGGGTGGGCCAAGAGACCCAGTACTTC
cdr3_aa: CASSPPLGVGQETQYF
clone_size: -
j_call: TRBJ2-5
v_call: TRBV4-1
d_call: -

cdr3_nt: TGTGCCAGCAGGACACAGGGAACCTATGGCTACACCTTC
cdr3_aa: CASRTQGTYGYTF
clone_size: -
j_call: TRBJ1-2
v_call: TRBV27
d_call: -

cdr3_nt: TGTGCTAGTGGCCTAAGGGGGCTATATGGCTACACCTTC
cdr3_aa: CASGLRGLYGYTF
clone_size: -
j_call: TRBJ1-2
v_call: TRBV12-5
d_call: TRBD1

cdr3_nt: TGTGCCAGTAGTATACAAAACCTCGGGGGTAATGAGCAGTTCTTC
cdr3_aa: CASSIQNLGGNEQFF
clone_size: -
j_call: TRBJ2-1
v_call: TRBV19
d_call: -

cdr3_nt: TGCGCCAGCAGCTCGGGACAGGCGAGCTCCTACGAGCAGTACTTC
cdr3_aa: CASSSGQASSYEQYF
clone_size: -
j_call: TRBJ2-7
v_call: TRBV5-1
d_call: TRBD1

cdr3_nt: TGTGCCAGAAGCAGGTCCAGACTAGCGGGAATTGAGCAGTACTTC
cdr3_aa: CARSRSRLAGIEQYF
clone_size: -
j_call: TRBJ2-7
v_call: TRBV5-3
d_call: TRBD2

cdr3_nt: TGTGCCAGCAGTGTCGACAGGGGGTATGGCTACACCTTC
cdr3_aa: CASSVDRGYGYTF
clone_size: once
j_call: TRBJ1-2
v_call: TRBV2
d_call: TRBD1

cdr3_nt: TGTGCCAGCTCACCACGCGGGCTAGCGGGAGGAGCCGGGGAGCTGTTTTTT
cdr3_aa: CASSPRGLAGGAGELFF
clone_size: -
j_call: TRBJ2-2
v_call: TRBV18
d_call: TRBD2

cdr3_nt: TGTGCCAGCAGCACGACCACGAGAGGGGATACGCAGTATTTT
cdr3_aa: CASSTTTRGDTQYF
clone_size: -
j_call: TRBJ2-3
v_call: TRBV2
d_call: -

cdr3_nt: TGTGCCAGCAGCTTGGCCGGGGACTCCTACAATGAGCAGTTCTTC
cdr3_aa: CASSLAGDSYNEQFF
clone_size: -
j_call: TRBJ2-1
v_call: TRBV5-6
d_call: -

cdr3_nt: TGTGCCAGCAGCCCTGCCGGGACTGCACGTATTCGGGAGCAGTTCTTC
cdr3_aa: CASSPAGTARIREQFF
clone_size: -
j_call: TRBJ2-1
v_call: TRBV11-2
d_call: -

cdr3_nt: TGTGCCAGCAGGGGTTCGGGGGAGAAGACTGAAGCTTTCTTT
cdr3_aa: CASRGSGEKTEAFF
clone_size: -
j_call: TRBJ1-1
v_call: TRBV6-5
d_call: -

cdr3_nt: TGTGCCAGCAGGGGGAGCGGGAGCACAGATACGCAGTATTTT
cdr3_aa: CASRGSGSTDTQYF
clone_size: -
j_call: TRBJ2-3
v_call: TRBV27
d_call: -

cdr3_nt: TGTGCCAGCAGCGATGACAGAACTAACTATGGCTACACCTTC
cdr3_aa: CASSDDRTNYGYTF
clone_size: -
j_call: TRBJ1-2
v_call: TRBV5-6
d_call: -